What follows are 5 T cell receptor beta chains derived from one specimen sequenced in a study of blood T cells in healthy people across ages. Primed by a sample-barcoded 5' primer and a J-beta primer mix, a second PCR proceeded for about 6 to 12 cycles. MiXCR, run by TCRdb on the 5' RACE reads, gives a single entry per CDR3 protein. Among approximately 1.5 million distinct CDR3 sequences listed, about 42% were seen once. The specimen was blood. All receptors come from a woman aged 18-35 years in good health.

V and J are TRBV18 and TRBJ2-1; D uncertain. Trimming cost V 3 bases and J 8 bases, with 14 bases left between them. Looked up from germline, CDR1 is KGHSH and CDR2 is LQKENI. The CDR3 length is 14 residues. The CDR3 sequence: CASSPRSYRDEQFF. The CDR3 DNA follows: TGTGCCAGCTCACCCCGAAGTTATAGGGATGAGCAGTTCTTC.

There are many counts of this clonotype. The chain uses TRBV7-2 and TRBJ2-3; D gene ambiguous. Trimming removed 6 bases from V and 2 bases from J, with 9 bases in between. The CDR3 loop spans 13 amino acids. The germline V gene has CDR1 SGHTA and CDR2 FQGNSA. The CDR3 DNA reads TGTGCCAGCAGGCCGCGGCTCACAGATACGCAGTATTTT. Its protein is CASRPRLTDTQYF. Full variable domain (remainder filled in from reference TRBV7-2 and TRBJ2-3): GAGVSQSPSNKVTEKGKDVELRCDPISGHTALYWYRQSLGQGLEFLIYFQGNSAPDKSGLPSDRFSAERTGGSVSTLTIQRTQQEDSAVYLCASRPRLTDTQYFGPGTRLTVL.

V gene TRBV7-2 combines with J gene TRBJ2-3; 10 bases match TRBD2. This CDR3 has 16 amino acids. V shed 5 bases and J 5 bases; nucleotides not matched to a gene: 10. Germline V gene lookup returns CDR1 SGHTA and CDR2 FQGNSA. The CDR3 sequence is CASSLSGGLVIDTQYF. The DNA for the CDR3 is TGTGCCAGCAGCCTTAGCGGGGGGCTAGTCATAGATACGCAGTATTTT.

The chain recombines TRBV27 with TRBJ1-6; no reliable D call. Germline CDR1 reads MNHEY; CDR2 reads SMNVEV (reference sequence). This CDR3 has 14 amino acids. The V gene lost 4 bases and the J gene lost 9 bases, with 13 bases spanning the gap. Written as DNA, the CDR3 is TGTGCCAGCAGTTCTGACAACCTTGGTTCACCCCTCCACTTT. It specifies CASSSDNLGSPLHF.

This chain connects TRBV27 to TRBJ2-7; TRBD2 agrees at 14 bases. The J segment lost 7 bases and the V segment lost 8 bases, leaving 10 bases of the junction unmatched. The CDR3 spans 15 residues. Germline V lookup: CDR1 MNHEY, CDR2 SMNVEV (reference sequence). The CDR3 DNA follows: TGTGCCAGCTACCCGGGACTAGCGGGAGTAAGTGAGCAGTACTTC. This gives the protein CASYPGLAGVSEQYF.